This T cell receptor beta chain was captured by sequencing in a study of T cell changes during pregnancy in multiple sclerosis. Sequencing used immunoSEQ multiplex PCR; TCRdb keeps in-frame clones, though not all of them. Here the sample spans under 85,000 clones, 90% to 95% being singletons. Germline loops: CDR1 SGHTA, CDR2 FQGNSA. This CDR3 comprises 13 residues. V gave up 3 bases and J gave up 6 bases; unmatched junction bases: 3. This clonotype originated in a female donor with multiple sclerosis, enrolled in a pregnancy study. The chain carries TRBV7-2 and TRBJ2-5, with 8 nucleotides matching TRBD2. The material was CD4+ T cells from peripheral blood mononuclear cells, obtained in the second trimester of pregnancy. The CDR3 coding sequence is TGTGCCAGCAGCTTGACTAGCGAGCAGACCCAGTACTTC. It translates to CASSLTSEQTQYF.